The rows below give T cell receptor beta chains drawn from one sample of a study of radiation and T cells in renal cell carcinoma. Generated by immunoSEQ multiplex PCR, the TCRdb table keeps only in-frame clones and is missing some. Of about 14,000 clones in the sample, roughly 60% were seen once. Here the sequenced sample was tumor tissue, taken from a patient whose treatment was nephrectomy without radiotherapy. The receptors were gathered from a man aged 45-65 years with renal cell carcinoma. Each CDR3 is given with its conserved first and last residue.

v_gene: TRBV7-6; j_gene: TRBJ1-2; CDR3aa: CASSLGEQGEGYTF
v_gene: TRBV29-1; j_gene: TRBJ1-2; CDR3aa: CSVDKDRVNNYGYTF
v_gene: TRBV18; j_gene: TRBJ2-7; CDR3aa: CASSPGRSYEQYF
v_gene: TRBV6-5; j_gene: TRBJ2-3; CDR3aa: CASSPVQQGTQYF
v_gene: TRBV19; j_gene: TRBJ2-7; CDR3aa: CASSPAGAISYEQYF
v_gene: TRBV2; j_gene: TRBJ2-1; CDR3aa: CASTQGGGPYNEQFF
v_gene: TRBV5-6; j_gene: TRBJ2-7; CDR3aa: CASSSAGTGHEQYF
v_gene: TRBV4-1; j_gene: TRBJ2-3; CDR3aa: CASSRGNTQYF
v_gene: TRBV2; j_gene: TRBJ1-5; CDR3aa: CASSGQGARQPQHF
v_gene: TRBV30; j_gene: TRBJ2-7; CDR3aa: CAWSVSLYYEQYF
v_gene: TRBV19; j_gene: TRBJ2-3; CDR3aa: CASSIDRQTDTQYF
v_gene: TRBV7-2; j_gene: TRBJ1-6; CDR3aa: CASTPHEGIPRAPLHF
v_gene: TRBV14; j_gene: TRBJ2-1; CDR3aa: CASSQDPGSYYNEQFF
v_gene: TRBV30; j_gene: TRBJ2-2; CDR3aa: CAWTGGNTGELFF
v_gene: TRBV6-5; j_gene: TRBJ1-4; CDR3aa: CASTDVGSNEKLFF
v_gene: TRBV6-4; j_gene: TRBJ1-5; CDR3aa: CASSEGVGADQPQHF
v_gene: TRBV2; j_gene: TRBJ1-3; CDR3aa: CASSLAGRTGNTIYF
v_gene: TRBV30; j_gene: TRBJ1-6; CDR3aa: CAWSPPGWGNSPLHF
v_gene: TRBV6-1; j_gene: TRBJ1-1; CDR3aa: CASRFPGQNTEAFF
v_gene: TRBV4-1; j_gene: TRBJ2-3; CDR3aa: CASSQDPAGGPVHTDTQYF
v_gene: TRBV6-1; j_gene: TRBJ1-3; CDR3aa: CAISQGTGNTIYF
v_gene: TRBV5-6; j_gene: TRBJ2-7; CDR3aa: CASSLGQFEQYF
v_gene: TRBV6-1; j_gene: TRBJ1-5; CDR3aa: CASSMNSNQPQHF
v_gene: TRBV6-6; j_gene: TRBJ1-1; CDR3aa: CASSYGGYTEAFF
v_gene: TRBV6-1; j_gene: TRBJ1-1; CDR3aa: CASSENGPKNTEAFF
v_gene: TRBV18; j_gene: TRBJ1-1; CDR3aa: CASSLVRADTEAFF
v_gene: TRBV5-1; j_gene: TRBJ1-1; CDR3aa: CASSLTGMNTEAFF
v_gene: TRBV5-1; j_gene: TRBJ2-1; CDR3aa: CASSPAGGGRNEQFF
v_gene: TRBV7-2; j_gene: TRBJ1-2; CDR3aa: CASSPSRKGDYGYTF
v_gene: TRBV6-5; j_gene: TRBJ1-2; CDR3aa: CASSQGAERYTF
v_gene: TRBV7-9; j_gene: TRBJ2-7; CDR3aa: CASSPRTSGSGEQYF
v_gene: TRBV6-1; j_gene: TRBJ1-1; CDR3aa: CASTLTDRATTEAFF
v_gene: TRBV19; j_gene: TRBJ2-3; CDR3aa: CASSPQGSLSTDTQYF
v_gene: TRBV5-6; j_gene: TRBJ2-7; CDR3aa: CASSLGQLTRYEQYF
v_gene: TRBV7-9; j_gene: TRBJ2-1; CDR3aa: CASSQSGTSGFNEQFF
v_gene: TRBV11-3; j_gene: TRBJ1-3; CDR3aa: CASSSQGRRF
v_gene: TRBV18; j_gene: TRBJ2-4; CDR3aa: CASSPQDSKNIQYF
v_gene: TRBV7-9; j_gene: TRBJ1-1; CDR3aa: CASSLLGQGSTEAFF
v_gene: TRBV19; j_gene: TRBJ1-1; CDR3aa: CASSLRTLNTEAFF
v_gene: TRBV7-2; j_gene: TRBJ2-3; CDR3aa: CASSLERLATDTQYF
v_gene: TRBV6-1; j_gene: TRBJ2-7; CDR3aa: CAIIPPDRADYEQYF
v_gene: TRBV14; j_gene: TRBJ1-4; CDR3aa: CASSQAYRGIEKLFF
v_gene: TRBV12-5; j_gene: TRBJ1-1; CDR3aa: CASGLVLDGLPIMNTEAFF
v_gene: TRBV5-4; j_gene: TRBJ1-6; CDR3aa: CASRNRAGSNSPLHF
v_gene: TRBV7-9; j_gene: TRBJ1-4; CDR3aa: CASSSYRGPGEKLFF
v_gene: TRBV2; j_gene: TRBJ2-3; CDR3aa: CASSEAGSRDSTDTQYF
v_gene: TRBV7-3; j_gene: TRBJ2-3; CDR3aa: CASSSQGEADTQYF
v_gene: TRBV9; j_gene: TRBJ2-3; CDR3aa: CASSVESAGGSTDTQYF
v_gene: TRBV15; j_gene: TRBJ2-3; CDR3aa: CATSRQGKVADTQYF